A selection of T cell receptor beta chains follows, all from one sample in a study of T-cell reconstitution after alpha-beta-depleted transplantation in children. One entry per CDR3 protein results from TCRdb running MiXCR on the PCR reads. The table shows approximately 980,000 distinct CDR3 sequences, with about 29% occurring only once. The specimen was PBMCs, mostly from graft donor cells, collected 360 days after TCRalphabeta/CD19-depleted stem cell transplant. These receptors were collected from a boy under three years old who had a stem cell transplant for SCID, so the T cells may come from the graft donor. CDR3s include the opening cysteine and the closing phenylalanine or tryptophan. D genes are given only for firm matches. A clone size is listed for some rows: how often the clone was seen (once, few, many), or a class if it is expanded.

D gene	clone size	J gene	V gene	CDR3 DNA	CDR3 protein
NA	once	TRBJ2-1	TRBV5-6	TGTGCCAGCAGCCCCCTCAGGTGGGGGGTCGCGAGCTCCTACAATGAGCAGTTCTTC	CASSPLRWGVASSYNEQFF
NA	NA	TRBJ1-1	TRBV6-4	TGTGCCAGCAGTGACAAGGGTGTATTAGGGGGAATTATGAACACTGAAGCTTTCTTT	CASSDKGVLGGIMNTEAFF
NA	few	TRBJ1-1	TRBV5-5	TGTGCCAGCAGCTTGGGCGGCCTTCCTGACACTGAAGCTTTCTTT	CASSLGGLPDTEAFF
NA	NA	TRBJ2-7	TRBV7-7	TGTGCCAGCAGCTTAGGACTAGGGAGGAGGATCTCCTACGAGCAGTACTTC	CASSLGLGRRISYEQYF
NA	few	TRBJ2-1	TRBV11-1	TGTGCCAGCAGCTTTTTCCGGGCTGATGAGCAGTTCTTC	CASSFFRADEQFF
TRBD2	many	TRBJ2-1	TRBV4-1	TGCGCCAGCAGCCAAATCAGACTAGCGGACCGCAATGAGCAGTTCTTC	CASSQIRLADRNEQFF
TRBD2	NA	TRBJ2-3	TRBV4-3	TGCGCCAGCAGCGGAGCCCGCGGGGGGGTGGCAGATACGCAGTATTTT	CASSGARGGVADTQYF
TRBD1	NA	TRBJ2-7	TRBV12-3/TRBV12-4	TGTGCCAGCAGTTTCGACAGGGGCTCGGGGGAGCAGTACTTC	CASSFDRGSGEQYF
NA	NA	TRBJ2-7	TRBV20-1	TGCAGTGCTCGCAACTCCTACGAGCAGTACTTC	CSARNSYEQYF
NA	few	TRBJ2-5	TRBV29-1	TGCAGCGCCGAAGGCGGCGGCGAGACCCAGTACTTC	CSAEGGGETQYF
NA	few	TRBJ2-2	TRBV29-1	TGCAGCGTTGTTGTAGTGAACACCGGGGAGCTGTTTTTT	CSVVVVNTGELFF
NA	NA	TRBJ2-2	TRBV7-9	TGTGCCAGCAGCTCTAGGCTCCTGAGTACGAACACCGGGGAGCTGTTTTTT	CASSSRLLSTNTGELFF
NA	NA	TRBJ2-2	TRBV5-5	TGTGCCAGCAGCCCGACTCTACAGGGCGCCGGGGAGCTGTTTTTT	CASSPTLQGAGELFF
NA	NA	TRBJ1-1	TRBV6-5	TGTGCCAGCAGTTACATACAGAACACTGAAGCTTTCTTT	CASSYIQNTEAFF
NA	NA	TRBJ2-5	TRBV7-8	TGTGCCAGCAGCTCAAGAACCCAGTACTTC	CASSSRTQYF
NA	NA	TRBJ2-1	TRBV5-1	TGCGCCAGCAGTCAAGCGGGACAATACAATGAGCAGTTCTTC	CASSQAGQYNEQFF
TRBD2	few	TRBJ2-7	TRBV10-3	TGTGCCACCGAAGGGAGGGACTCCTACGAGCAGTACTTC	CATEGRDSYEQYF
NA	NA	TRBJ1-1	TRBV29-1	TGCAGCGCGATACAATTATTGAACACTGAAGCTTTCTTT	CSAIQLLNTEAFF
NA	few	TRBJ2-3	TRBV4-1	TGCGCCAGCAGCCAAGTTGCGGTAGATTTGACAGATACGCAGTATTTT	CASSQVAVDLTDTQYF
TRBD2	NA	TRBJ2-7	TRBV10-3	TGTGCCATCAGTAGTGGGACTAGAGATCCCCTCGAGCAGTACTTC	CAISSGTRDPLEQYF
TRBD1	NA	TRBJ2-3	TRBV27	TGTGCCAGCAGTCCGCGACAGGGGGCCCACCCAGATACGCAGTATTTT	CASSPRQGAHPDTQYF
NA	NA	TRBJ2-1	TRBV7-9	TGTGCCAGCATCCCAAGGTGGGCACAGTGGAATGAGCAGTTCTTC	CASIPRWAQWNEQFF
NA	NA	TRBJ2-2	TRBV12-3/TRBV12-4	TGTGCCAGCAGTTTAGTTTTCGCCGGGGAGCTGTTTTTT	CASSLVFAGELFF
NA	NA	TRBJ1-1	TRBV12-3/TRBV12-4	TGTGCCAGCAGTCCCATACAAGGAAAAAACACTGAAGCTTTCTTT	CASSPIQGKNTEAFF
TRBD2	few	TRBJ2-1	TRBV4-1	TGCGCCAGCAGCGGAACTAGCGGGGGGGCTATAAATGAGCAGTTCTTC	CASSGTSGGAINEQFF
NA	NA	TRBJ2-3	TRBV2	TGTGCCAGCAGAAGAGTCAGGGCTAACACAGATACGCAGTATTTT	CASRRVRANTDTQYF
NA	NA	TRBJ2-1	TRBV12-3/TRBV12-4	TGTGCCAGCAGTTTTCGTAACGGGGGTGTCTACAATGAGCAGTTCTTC	CASSFRNGGVYNEQFF
TRBD1	NA	TRBJ2-1	TRBV10-3	TGTGCCATCAGTGCCCTGGCGGAGACAGGGGGTAATGAGCAGTTCTTC	CAISALAETGGNEQFF
NA	NA	TRBJ2-7	TRBV7-8	TGTGCCAGCAGCTTAGTGGGGCGGGGCGACTACGAGCAGTACTTC	CASSLVGRGDYEQYF
TRBD2	NA	TRBJ2-1	TRBV5-6	TGTGCCAGCAGCTTTGCCAGTAGCGGGGGCCTCTCCTACAATGAGCAGTTCTTC	CASSFASSGGLSYNEQFF
TRBD2	NA	TRBJ2-7	TRBV5-1	TGCGCCAGTGGACTAGCGGGGGGCTCTTCCTACGAGCAGTACTTC	CASGLAGGSSYEQYF
NA	few	TRBJ1-2	TRBV5-1	TGCGCCAGCAGCTTGGTCGCAGGGACGAACTATGGCTACACCTTC	CASSLVAGTNYGYTF
TRBD1	many	TRBJ2-1	TRBV5-6	TGTGCCAGCAGCGTAGGGACAGGGGTAGGGAATGAGCAGTTCTTC	CASSVGTGVGNEQFF
TRBD2	many	TRBJ2-7	TRBV7-3	TGTGCCAGCAGCTTAAGACTAGCGGCCGGCGGCTACGAGCAGTACTTC	CASSLRLAAGGYEQYF
TRBD2	NA	TRBJ2-3	TRBV7-9	TGTGCTATACACCTAGCGGGGTCAGATACGCAGTATTTT	CAIHLAGSDTQYF
NA	NA	TRBJ1-1	TRBV28	TGTGCCAGCCTACAGGGAGGTTGGGACACTGAAGCTTTCTTT	CASLQGGWDTEAFF
TRBD1	NA	TRBJ2-5	TRBV7-2	TGTGCCAGCAGCTTAGCGAATGCAGGGGGAGCTAGGGAGACCCAGTACTTC	CASSLANAGGARETQYF
TRBD1	NA	TRBJ2-7	TRBV12-3/TRBV12-4	TGTGCCAGCAGCGGGACAGGATACTACGAGCAGTACTTC	CASSGTGYYEQYF
NA	few	TRBJ2-2	TRBV4-3	TGCGCCAGCAGCCAAAATAGGGGGGTCGAGGACACCGGGGAGCTGTTTTTT	CASSQNRGVEDTGELFF
TRBD2	NA	TRBJ2-7	TRBV18	TGTGCCAGCTCACCGATCTTGGCGGCGGGGGGGACCTACGAGCAGTACTTC	CASSPILAAGGTYEQYF
NA	few	TRBJ2-1	TRBV7-2	TGTGCCAGCAGCCCTCGGGCAGGGGCTTCCTACAATGAGCAGTTCTTC	CASSPRAGASYNEQFF
NA	NA	TRBJ1-4	TRBV12-3/TRBV12-4	TGTGCCAGCAGCCGCCTCATGGGATCGGGTGAAAAACTGTTTTTT	CASSRLMGSGEKLFF
NA	few	TRBJ1-1	TRBV29-1	TGCAGCGTTGTTGAAGGGGGGGGTACTGAAGCTTTCTTT	CSVVEGGGTEAFF
TRBD1	many	TRBJ2-3	TRBV5-1	TGCGCCAGCAGCTTGACCGCCGGGACAGGGAACACAGATACGCAGTATTTT	CASSLTAGTGNTDTQYF
TRBD1	few	TRBJ1-3	TRBV5-1	TGCGCCAGCAGCTCCTTCCCGACAGGGCCGGGAAACACCATATATTTT	CASSSFPTGPGNTIYF
NA	NA	TRBJ1-1	TRBV28	TGTGCCAGCAGTATCTCTGTGGGGGGGCGCGTTGGAGCTTTCTTT	CASSISVGGRVGAFF